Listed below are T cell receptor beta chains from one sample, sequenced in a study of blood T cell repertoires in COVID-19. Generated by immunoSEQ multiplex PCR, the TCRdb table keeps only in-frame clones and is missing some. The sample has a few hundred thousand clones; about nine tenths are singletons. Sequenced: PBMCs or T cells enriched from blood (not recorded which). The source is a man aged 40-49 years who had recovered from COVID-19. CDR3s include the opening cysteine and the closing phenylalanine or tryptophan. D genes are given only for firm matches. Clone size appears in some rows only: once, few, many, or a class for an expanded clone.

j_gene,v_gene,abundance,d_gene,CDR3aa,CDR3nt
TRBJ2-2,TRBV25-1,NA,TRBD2,CASKPGLTGELFF,TGTGCCAGCAAGCCGGGACTAACCGGGGAGCTGTTTTTT
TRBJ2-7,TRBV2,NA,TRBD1,CASRSQGAGEQYF,TGTGCCAGCAGATCACAGGGGGCTGGCGAGCAGTACTTC
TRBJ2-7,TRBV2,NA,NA,CASMGGQRTYEQYF,TGTGCCAGCATGGGGGGACAGCGGACCTACGAGCAGTACTTC
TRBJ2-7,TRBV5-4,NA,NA,CASSSSLRGSYEQYF,TGTGCCAGCAGCTCCTCGCTGCGGGGTTCCTACGAGCAGTACTTC
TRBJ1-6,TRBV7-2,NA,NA,CASSPVGGGNSPLHF,TGTGCCAGCAGCCCCGTGGGGGGTGGGAATTCACCCCTCCACTTT
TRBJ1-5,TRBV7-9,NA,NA,CASSMTDSNQPQHF,TGTGCCAGCAGCATGACAGATAGCAATCAGCCCCAGCATTTT
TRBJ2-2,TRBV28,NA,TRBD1,CASSSPGQDNTGELFF,TGTGCCAGCAGTTCACCGGGACAGGACAACACCGGGGAGCTGTTTTTT
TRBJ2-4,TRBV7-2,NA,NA,CASSTGYIQYF,TGTGCCAGCAGCACAGGGTACATTCAGTACTTC
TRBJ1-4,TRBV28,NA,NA,CASTLGGNEKLFF,TGTGCCAGCACCCTGGGGGGGAATGAAAAACTGTTTTTT
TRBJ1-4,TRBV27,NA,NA,CASSSNNEKLFF,TGTGCCAGCAGTTCTAATAATGAAAAACTGTTTTTT
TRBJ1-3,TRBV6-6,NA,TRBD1,CASSPGQGLSRGNTIYF,TGTGCCAGCAGTCCGGGACAGGGGTTGTCGCGGGGAAACACCATATATTTT
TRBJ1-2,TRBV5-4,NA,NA,CASSSGVWDGYTF,TGTGCCAGCAGCTCAGGGGTATGGGATGGCTACACCTTC
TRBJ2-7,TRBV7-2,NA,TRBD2,CASSLGGGGPTYEQYF,TGTGCCAGCAGCTTAGGAGGCGGGGGGCCAACCTACGAGCAGTACTTC
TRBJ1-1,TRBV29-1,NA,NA,CSVEDAEAFF,TGCAGCGTTGAAGACGCTGAAGCTTTCTTT
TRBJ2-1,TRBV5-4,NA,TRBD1,CASRTGTYNEQFF,TGTGCCAGCAGGACAGGGACCTACAATGAGCAGTTCTTC
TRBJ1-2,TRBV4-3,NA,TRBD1,CASSPQGGYGYTF,TGCGCCAGCAGCCCACAGGGGGGGTATGGCTACACCTTC
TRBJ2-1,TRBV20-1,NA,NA,CSASRRTEGGYEQFF,TGCAGTGCTAGTCGGCGGACAGAGGGTGGTTATGAGCAGTTCTTC
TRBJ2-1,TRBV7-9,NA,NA,CASSLGIGGGETYNEQFF,TGTGCCAGCAGCTTAGGAATTGGTGGCGGGGAAACCTACAATGAGCAGTTCTTC
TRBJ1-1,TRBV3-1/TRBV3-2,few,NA,CASSPYQGTEAFF,TGTGCCAGCAGCCCCTACCAGGGAACTGAAGCTTTCTTT
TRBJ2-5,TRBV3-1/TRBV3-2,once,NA,CASSPLGETQYF,TGTGCCAGCAGCCCTTTGGGCGAGACCCAGTACTTC
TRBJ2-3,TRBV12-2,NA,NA,CASRLAKTFRLAGNSTDTQYF,TGTGCAAGTCGCTTAGCCAAGACTTTTCGACTAGCGGGGAATAGCACAGATACGCAGTATTTT
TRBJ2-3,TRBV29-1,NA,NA,CSGEGTDTQYF,TGCAGCGGGGAGGGCACAGATACGCAGTATTTT
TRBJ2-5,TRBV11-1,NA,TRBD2,CASSLASSIAGGAWETQYF,TGTGCCAGCAGCTTAGCCTCTTCCATAGCGGGAGGCGCTTGGGAGACCCAGTACTTC
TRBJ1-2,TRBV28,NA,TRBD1,CASSSPFGQGYGYTF,TGTGCCAGCAGTTCTCCCTTCGGACAGGGTTATGGCTACACCTTC
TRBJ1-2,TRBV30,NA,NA,CAWSVGFYGYTF,TGTGCCTGGAGTGTGGGCTTCTATGGCTACACCTTC
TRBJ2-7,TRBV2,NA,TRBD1,CASNRQGWTYEQYF,TGTGCCAGCAATAGACAGGGATGGACCTACGAGCAGTACTTC
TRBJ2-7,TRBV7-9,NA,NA,CASRQGFGEQYF,TGTGCCAGCAGGCAGGGTTTCGGCGAGCAGTACTTC
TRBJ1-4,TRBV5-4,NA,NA,CASSFGLINEKLFF,TGTGCCAGCAGCTTCGGTTTGATTAATGAAAAACTGTTTTTT
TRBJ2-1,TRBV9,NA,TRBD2,CASSVGTSGGNEQFF,TGTGCCAGCAGCGTCGGGACTAGCGGGGGCAATGAGCAGTTCTTC
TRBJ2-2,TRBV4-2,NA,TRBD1,CASTPGQGTGELFF,TGTGCCAGCACACCGGGACAGGGCACCGGGGAGCTGTTTTTT
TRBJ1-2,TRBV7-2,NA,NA,CASSFRQQGYGYTF,TGTGCCAGCAGCTTTCGACAGCAGGGCTATGGCTACACCTTC
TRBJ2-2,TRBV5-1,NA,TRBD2,CASSFMAGDGELFF,TGCGCCAGCAGCTTTATGGCGGGAGACGGGGAGCTGTTTTTT
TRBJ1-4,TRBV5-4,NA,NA,CASSLAENEKLFF,TGTGCCAGCAGCTTGGCAGAAAATGAAAAACTGTTTTTT
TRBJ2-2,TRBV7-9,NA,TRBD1,CASSFRTGKNTGELFF,TGTGCCAGCAGCTTTAGGACAGGGAAAAACACCGGGGAGCTGTTTTTT
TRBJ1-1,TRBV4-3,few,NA,CASSQDPGVTEAFF,TGCGCCAGCAGCCAAGATCCAGGGGTAACTGAAGCTTTCTTT
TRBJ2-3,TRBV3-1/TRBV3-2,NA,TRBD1,CASSQAGQGTDTQYF,TGTGCCAGCAGCCAAGCAGGACAGGGGACAGATACGCAGTATTTT
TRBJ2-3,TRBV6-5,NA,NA,CASTTPGLGANTQYF,TGTGCCAGCACGACACCGGGACTGGGAGCGAATACGCAGTATTTT
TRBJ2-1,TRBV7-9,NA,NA,CASSPRGPYNEQFF,TGTGCCAGCAGCCCGCGAGGGCCCTACAATGAGCAGTTCTTC
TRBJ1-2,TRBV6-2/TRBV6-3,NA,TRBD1,CASSYGGSEQGDLYGYTF,TGTGCCAGCAGTTACGGAGGATCGGAACAGGGGGACCTCTATGGCTACACCTTC
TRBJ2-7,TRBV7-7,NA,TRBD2,CASSLSGGEQYF,TGTGCTAGCAGCTTGAGCGGGGGCGAGCAGTACTTC
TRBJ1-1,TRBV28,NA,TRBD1,CASTRQGAGPEAFF,TGTGCCAGCACCCGACAGGGGGCGGGCCCTGAAGCTTTCTTT
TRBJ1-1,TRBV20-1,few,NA,CSASGGVMAFF,TGCAGTGCTAGTGGGGGGGTGATGGCTTTCTTT
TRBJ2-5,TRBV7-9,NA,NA,CASSPDRYQETQYF,TGTGCCAGCAGCCCCGACAGGTACCAAGAGACCCAGTACTTC
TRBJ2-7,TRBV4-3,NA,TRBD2,CASSQGLAASSYEQYF,TGCGCCAGCAGCCAGGGACTAGCGGCGAGCTCCTACGAGCAGTACTTC
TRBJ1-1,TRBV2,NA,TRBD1,CASSRDRHMNTEAFF,TGTGCCAGCAGTCGGGACAGGCACATGAACACTGAAGCTTTCTTT
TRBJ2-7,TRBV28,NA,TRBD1,CASRGPGQAYEQYF,TGTGCCAGCAGAGGTCCAGGACAGGCCTACGAGCAGTACTTC
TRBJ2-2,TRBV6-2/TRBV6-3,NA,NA,CASSYSRYLNTGELFF,TGTGCCAGCAGTTACTCACGGTACTTGAACACCGGGGAGCTGTTTTTT
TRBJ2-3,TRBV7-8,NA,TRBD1,CASSRGQGGETDTQYF,TGTGCCAGCAGCCGGGGACAGGGAGGGGAGACAGATACGCAGTATTTT
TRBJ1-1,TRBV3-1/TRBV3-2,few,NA,CASRRSGAEAFF,TGTGCCAGCAGGAGAAGCGGGGCTGAAGCTTTCTTT
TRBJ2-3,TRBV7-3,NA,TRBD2,CASSPGLAGGTDTQYF,TGTGCCAGCAGCCCAGGACTAGCGGGGGGCACAGATACGCAGTATTTT
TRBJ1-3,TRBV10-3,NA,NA,CAISEYGSTGNTIYF,TGTGCCATCAGTGAGTACGGTAGTACGGGAAACACCATATATTTT
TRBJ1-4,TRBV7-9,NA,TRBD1,CASSTGQGHEKLFF,TGTGCCAGCAGCACGGGACAGGGCCATGAAAAACTGTTTTTT
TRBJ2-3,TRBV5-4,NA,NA,CASSRTGGTDTQYF,TGTGCCAGCAGCCGAACGGGGGGCACAGATACGCAGTATTTT
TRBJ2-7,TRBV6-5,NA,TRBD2,CASSDSGGSTHEQYF,TGTGCCAGCAGTGACTCGGGCGGGAGCACGCACGAGCAGTACTTC
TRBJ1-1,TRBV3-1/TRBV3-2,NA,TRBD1,CASSQATGGTEAFF,TGTGCCAGCAGCCAAGCGACAGGGGGGACTGAAGCTTTCTTT
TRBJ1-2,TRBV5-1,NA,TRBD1,CASSPSPGQGLGGYTF,TGCGCCAGCAGCCCCTCTCCGGGACAGGGATTAGGTGGCTACACCTTC
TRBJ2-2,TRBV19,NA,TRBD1,CASKWATGANTGELFF,TGTGCCAGTAAATGGGCGACAGGGGCGAACACCGGGGAGCTGTTTTTT
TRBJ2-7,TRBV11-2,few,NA,CASSPTAERAAYEQYF,TGTGCCAGCAGCCCCACAGCGGAGCGGGCTGCCTACGAGCAGTACTTC
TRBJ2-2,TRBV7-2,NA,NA,CASSPGSNTGELFF,TGTGCCAGCAGCCCAGGCTCGAACACCGGGGAGCTGTTTTTT